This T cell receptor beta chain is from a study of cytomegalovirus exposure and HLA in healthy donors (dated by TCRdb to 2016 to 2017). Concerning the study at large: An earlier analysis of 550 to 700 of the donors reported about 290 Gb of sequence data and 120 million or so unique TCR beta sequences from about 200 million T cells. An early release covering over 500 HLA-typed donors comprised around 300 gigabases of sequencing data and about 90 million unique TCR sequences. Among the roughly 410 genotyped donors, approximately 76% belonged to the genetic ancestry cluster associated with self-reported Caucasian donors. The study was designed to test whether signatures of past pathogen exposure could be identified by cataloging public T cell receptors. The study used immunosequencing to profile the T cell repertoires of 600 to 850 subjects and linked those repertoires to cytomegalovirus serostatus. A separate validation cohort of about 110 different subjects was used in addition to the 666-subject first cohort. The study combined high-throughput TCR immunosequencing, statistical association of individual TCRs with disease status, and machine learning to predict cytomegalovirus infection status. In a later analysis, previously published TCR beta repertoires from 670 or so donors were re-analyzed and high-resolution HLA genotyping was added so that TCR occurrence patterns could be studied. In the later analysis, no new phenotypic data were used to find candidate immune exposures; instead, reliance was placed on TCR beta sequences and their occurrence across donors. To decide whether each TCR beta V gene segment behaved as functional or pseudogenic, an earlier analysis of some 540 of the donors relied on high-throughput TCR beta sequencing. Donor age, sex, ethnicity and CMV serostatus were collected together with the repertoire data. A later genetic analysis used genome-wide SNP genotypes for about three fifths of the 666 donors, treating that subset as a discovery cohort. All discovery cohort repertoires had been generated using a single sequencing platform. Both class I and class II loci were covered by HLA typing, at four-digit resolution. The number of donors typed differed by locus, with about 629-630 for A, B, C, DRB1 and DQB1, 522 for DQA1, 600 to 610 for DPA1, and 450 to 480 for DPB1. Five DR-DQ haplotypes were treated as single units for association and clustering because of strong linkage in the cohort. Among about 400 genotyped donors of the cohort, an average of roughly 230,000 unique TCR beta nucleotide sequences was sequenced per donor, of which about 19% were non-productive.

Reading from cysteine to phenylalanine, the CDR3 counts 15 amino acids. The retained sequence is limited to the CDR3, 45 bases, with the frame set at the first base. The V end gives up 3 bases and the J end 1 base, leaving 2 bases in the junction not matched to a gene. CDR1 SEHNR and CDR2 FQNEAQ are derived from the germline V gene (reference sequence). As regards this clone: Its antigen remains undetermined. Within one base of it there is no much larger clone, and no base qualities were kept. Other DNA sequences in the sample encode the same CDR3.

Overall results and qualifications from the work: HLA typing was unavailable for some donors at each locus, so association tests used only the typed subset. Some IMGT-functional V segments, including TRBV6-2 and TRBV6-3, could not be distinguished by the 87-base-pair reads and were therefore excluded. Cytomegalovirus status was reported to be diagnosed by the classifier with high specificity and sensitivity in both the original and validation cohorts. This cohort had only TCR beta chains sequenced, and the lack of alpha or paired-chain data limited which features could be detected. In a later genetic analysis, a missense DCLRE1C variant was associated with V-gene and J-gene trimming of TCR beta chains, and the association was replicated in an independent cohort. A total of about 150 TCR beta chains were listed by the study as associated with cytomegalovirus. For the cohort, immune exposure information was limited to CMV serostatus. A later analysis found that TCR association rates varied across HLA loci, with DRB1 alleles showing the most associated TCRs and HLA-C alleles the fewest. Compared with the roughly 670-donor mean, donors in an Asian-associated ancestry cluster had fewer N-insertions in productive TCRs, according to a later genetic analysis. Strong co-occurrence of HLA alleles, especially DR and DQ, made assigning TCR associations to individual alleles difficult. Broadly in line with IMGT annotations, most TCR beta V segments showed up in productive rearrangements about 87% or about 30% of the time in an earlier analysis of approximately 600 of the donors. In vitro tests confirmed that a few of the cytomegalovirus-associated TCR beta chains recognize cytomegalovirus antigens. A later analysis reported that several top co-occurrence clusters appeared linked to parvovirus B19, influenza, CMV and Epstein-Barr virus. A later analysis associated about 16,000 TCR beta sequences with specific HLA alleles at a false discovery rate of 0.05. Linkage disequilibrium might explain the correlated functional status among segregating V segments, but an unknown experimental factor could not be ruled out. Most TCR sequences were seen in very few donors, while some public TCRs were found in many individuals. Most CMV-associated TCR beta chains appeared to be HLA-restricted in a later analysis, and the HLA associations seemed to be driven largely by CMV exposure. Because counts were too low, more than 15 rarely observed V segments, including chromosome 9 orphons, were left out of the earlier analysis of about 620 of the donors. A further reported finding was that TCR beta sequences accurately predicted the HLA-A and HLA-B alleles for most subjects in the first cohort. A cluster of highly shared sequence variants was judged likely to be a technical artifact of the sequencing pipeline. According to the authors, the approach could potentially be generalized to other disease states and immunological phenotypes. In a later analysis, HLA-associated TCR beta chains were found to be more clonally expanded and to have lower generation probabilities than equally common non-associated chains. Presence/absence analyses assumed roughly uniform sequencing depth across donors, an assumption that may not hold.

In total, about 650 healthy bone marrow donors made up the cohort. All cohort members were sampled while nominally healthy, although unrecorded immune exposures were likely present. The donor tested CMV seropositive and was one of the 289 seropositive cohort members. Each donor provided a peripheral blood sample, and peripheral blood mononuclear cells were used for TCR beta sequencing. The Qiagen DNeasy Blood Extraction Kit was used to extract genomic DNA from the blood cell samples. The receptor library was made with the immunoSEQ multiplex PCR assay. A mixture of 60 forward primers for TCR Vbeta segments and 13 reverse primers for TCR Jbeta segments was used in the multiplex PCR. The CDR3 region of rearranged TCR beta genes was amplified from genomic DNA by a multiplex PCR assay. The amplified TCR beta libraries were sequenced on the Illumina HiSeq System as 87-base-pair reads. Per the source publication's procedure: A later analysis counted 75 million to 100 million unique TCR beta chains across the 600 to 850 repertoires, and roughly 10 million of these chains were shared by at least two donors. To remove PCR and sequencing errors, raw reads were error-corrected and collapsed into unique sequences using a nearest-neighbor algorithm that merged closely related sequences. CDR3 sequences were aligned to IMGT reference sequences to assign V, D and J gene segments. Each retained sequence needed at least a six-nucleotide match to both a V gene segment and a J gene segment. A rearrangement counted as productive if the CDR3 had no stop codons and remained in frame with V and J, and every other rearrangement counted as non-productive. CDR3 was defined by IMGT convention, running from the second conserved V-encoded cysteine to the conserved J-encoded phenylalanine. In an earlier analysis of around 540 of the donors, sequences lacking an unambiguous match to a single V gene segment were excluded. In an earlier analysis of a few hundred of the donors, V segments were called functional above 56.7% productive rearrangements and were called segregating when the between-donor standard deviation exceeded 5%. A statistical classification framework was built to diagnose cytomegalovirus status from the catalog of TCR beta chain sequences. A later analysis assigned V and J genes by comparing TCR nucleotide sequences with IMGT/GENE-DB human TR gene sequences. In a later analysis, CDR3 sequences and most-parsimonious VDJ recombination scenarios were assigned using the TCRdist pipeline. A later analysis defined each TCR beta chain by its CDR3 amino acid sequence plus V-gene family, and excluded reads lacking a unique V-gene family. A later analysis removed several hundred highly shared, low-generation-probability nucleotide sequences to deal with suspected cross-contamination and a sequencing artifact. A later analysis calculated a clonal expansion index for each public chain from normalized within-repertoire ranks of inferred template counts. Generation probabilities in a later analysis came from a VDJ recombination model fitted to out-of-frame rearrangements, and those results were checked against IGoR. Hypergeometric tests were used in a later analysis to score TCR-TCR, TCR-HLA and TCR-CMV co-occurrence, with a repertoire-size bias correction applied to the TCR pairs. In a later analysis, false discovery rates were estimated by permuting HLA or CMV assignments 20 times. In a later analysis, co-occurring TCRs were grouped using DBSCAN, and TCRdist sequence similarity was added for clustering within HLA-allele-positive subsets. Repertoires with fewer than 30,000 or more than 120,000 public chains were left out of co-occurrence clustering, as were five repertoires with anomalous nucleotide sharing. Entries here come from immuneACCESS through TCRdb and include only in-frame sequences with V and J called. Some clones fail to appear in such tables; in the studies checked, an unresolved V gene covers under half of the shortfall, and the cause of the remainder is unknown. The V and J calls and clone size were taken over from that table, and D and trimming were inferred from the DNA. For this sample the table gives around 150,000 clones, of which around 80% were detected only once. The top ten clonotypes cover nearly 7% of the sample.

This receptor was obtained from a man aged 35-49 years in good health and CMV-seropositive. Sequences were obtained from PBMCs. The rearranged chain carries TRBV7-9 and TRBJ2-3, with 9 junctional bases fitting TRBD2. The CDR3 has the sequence CASSLASGGTDTQYF. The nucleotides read TGTGCCAGCAGCTTGGCTAGCGGGGGCACAGATACGCAGTATTTT.